The 18 T cell receptor beta chains in this list originate from one sample, sequenced in a study of CD8 T cells in Susac syndrome. Random-hexamer reverse transcription was applied to about 0.5 to 1 ug RNA. One entry per CDR3 protein, called by TCRdb with MiXCR from the immunoSEQ multiplex PCR reads. The profile shows about 140,000 distinct CDR3 sequences, around 95% of them singletons. Source material: CD4+ T cells from PBMCs. The receptors originated from a human donor with Susac syndrome.

The table lists this clonotype with a count of one. CDR3 sequence: CASSLAHTDTQYF. DNA for the CDR3: TGTGCCAGCAGCCTAGCCCACACAGATACGCAGTATTTT. The J gene is TRBJ2-3, the V gene TRBV3-1; D gene ambiguous. CDR3 size: 13 residues. Trimming pared 4 bases from V and 2 bases from J, leaving 7 bases between. Germline V gene data show CDR1 as LGHDT and CDR2 as YNNKEL (reference sequence).

The chain combines TRBV19 with TRBJ2-5; a possible D gene is TRBD2 (5 bases). The germline V and J ends were trimmed by 2 bases and 6 bases, with 10 bases remaining between them. CDR1 and CDR2 (germline): LNHDA, SQIVND (reference sequence). The CDR3 runs 13 residues. CDR3 bases: TGTGCCAGTAGTATATCTAGCAGAAAGACCCAGTACTTC. Translated, it gives CASSISSRKTQYF.

V gene TRBV29-1 combines with J gene TRBJ1-1, with D unresolved. This CDR3 has 12 amino acids. The germline V gene has CDR1 SQVTM and CDR2 ANQGSEA. The CDR3, as DNA: TGCAGTGTCTCTAGAGGGAACACTGAAGCTTTCTTT. Translating it yields CSVSRGNTEAFF.

The chain combines TRBV5-1 with TRBJ2-5; D is unclear. V was trimmed by 6 bases and J by 4 bases, leaving 16 bases between them. Germline V gene lookup returns CDR1 SGHRS and CDR2 YFSETQ. The CDR3 is 14 amino acids. This CDR3 is CASTSRSPRETQYF. The CDR3 region has the DNA TGCGCCAGCACCTCCCGGAGCCCGCGAGAGACCCAGTACTTC.

The chain uses TRBV4-1 and TRBJ2-7; D possibly matches TRBD1 or TRBD2 (5 bases each). Germline CDR1 MGHRA, CDR2 YSYEKL. The germline V and J ends were trimmed by 3 bases and 1 base, with 16 bases remaining between them. The CDR3 totals 16 residues. CDR3 coding DNA: TGCGCCAGCAGCCAGTACCGGGACCCCGCATCCTACGAGCAGTACTTC. Translation gives CASSQYRDPASYEQYF.

The chain recombines TRBV2 with TRBJ2-5, with a tentative D call TRBD1 (6 bases). There are 16 residues in the CDR3. The V end lost 3 bases, the J end lost 3 bases, and 17 bases lay between the germline ends. Per germline, CDR1 SNHLY and CDR2 FYNNEI. CDR3: CASSDLASQGKETQYF. As DNA, the CDR3 is TGTGCCAGCAGTGATCTCGCCAGTCAGGGGAAAGAGACCCAGTACTTC.

The V and J genes are TRBV18 and TRBJ2-3; the D is unclear. The length of the CDR3 is 13 residues. Germline V gives CDR1 KGHSH, CDR2 LQKENI. The V and J ends lost 6 bases and 6 bases respectively, with 13 bases between them. The CDR3 spells CASSPLVGDTQYF. As DNA, the CDR3 is TGTGCCAGCTCCCCTCTTGTGGGGGATACGCAGTATTTT.

The rearrangement joins TRBV20-1 to TRBJ1-2; a weak D match, TRBD1 (6 bases). Germline assignment: CDR1 DFQATT and CDR2 SNEGSKA (reference sequence). The CDR3 consists of 12 residues. V shed 5 bases and J shed 4 bases, with 11 bases lying between them. The CDR3 reads CSASGQPYGYTF. CDR3 nucleotides: TGCAGTGCTTCCGGACAGCCCTATGGCTACACCTTC.

This clonotype has a single count. The rearrangement uses TRBV20-1 and TRBJ2-7, with D maybe TRBD2 (5 bases). Germline V gene sequence: CDR1 DFQATT, CDR2 SNEGSKA (reference sequence). There are 15 residues in the CDR3. V gave up 2 bases and J gave up 4 bases, with 18 bases separating them. CDR3 coding DNA: TGCAGTGCTAGACTAGCTATGGGAAAGAATTACGAGCAGTACTTC. This codes for CSARLAMGKNYEQYF.

This sequence joins TRBV9 and TRBJ2-2; 8 nucleotides align to TRBD2. The V gene end was trimmed by 4 bases and the J gene end by 4 bases; junction bases not matched to a gene: 6. CDR3 size: 15 residues. Germline V lookup: CDR1 SGDLS, CDR2 YYNGEE. The CDR3 sequence is CASSPRGGSTGELFF. As DNA, the CDR3 is TGTGCCAGCAGCCCCCGGGGGGGGAGCACCGGGGAGCTGTTTTTT.

The rearrangement uses TRBV9 and TRBJ1-6, with a tentative D call TRBD1 (5 bases). The CDR3 is made up of 15 amino acids. The V and J ends lost 4 bases and 6 bases respectively, with 14 bases between them. Germline loops: CDR1 SGDLS, CDR2 YYNGEE. The CDR3 loop reads CASSLKVGGNSPLHF. As DNA, the CDR3 is TGTGCCAGCAGCCTCAAAGTGGGGGGTAATTCACCCCTCCACTTT.

Here the CDR3 DNA reads TGTGCCAGCAGCCTAAACGTGGAAGCTTTCTTT. This translates into CASSLNVEAFF. This chain joins TRBV7-9 and TRBJ1-1; D remains ambiguous. CDR1 is SEHNR, CDR2 FQNEAQ, per germline (reference sequence). The ends were cut back, 5 bases at V and 8 bases at J, with 9 bases in the middle. There are 11 residues in the CDR3.

The rearrangement joins TRBV28 to TRBJ2-7; 8 bases match TRBD1. From germline, CDR1 is MDHEN and CDR2 SYDVKM. V was pared by 5 bases and J by 3 bases, with 12 bases of the junction left unmatched. This CDR3 contains 16 residues. CDR3 loop: CASSPYDRGNIYEQYF. The CDR3 nucleotides are TGTGCCAGCAGTCCTTACGACAGGGGTAATATCTACGAGCAGTACTTC.

The chain uses TRBV5-4 and TRBJ2-1; D is unclear. In germline, CDR1 is SGHNT, CDR2 YYREEE (reference sequence). This CDR3 region has 16 residues. V lost 1 base and J lost 5, with 16 bases in between. The CDR3 region has the DNA TGTGCCAGCAGCTTGTCCGTTTCCTCCTTAAACAATGAGCAGTTCTTC. Translated: CASSLSVSSLNNEQFF.

This clonotype was recorded once. The genes are TRBV29-1 and TRBJ2-7, with D maybe TRBD2 (6 bases). This CDR3 comprises 11 residues. Germline CDR1 is SQVTM and CDR2 is ANQGSEA. Trimming removed 2 bases at V and 9 bases at J, with 11 bases between. The CDR3 reads CSVESAGRQYF. Here the CDR3 DNA reads TGCAGCGTTGAAAGCGCGGGAAGGCAGTACTTC.

The rearrangement joins TRBV29-1 to TRBJ1-2; perhaps TRBD1 as D (6 bases). This CDR3 contains 12 residues. V was shortened by 5 bases and J by 2 bases, with 9 bases between the two germline ends. In germline, CDR1 is SQVTM, CDR2 ANQGSEA. CDR3 coding DNA: TGCAGCGTTCGAGGGGGGAACTATGGCTACACCTTC. Its translation is CSVRGGNYGYTF.

The chain combines TRBV30 with TRBJ1-1, with D unclear. Germline V gives CDR1 GTSNPN, CDR2 SVGIG (reference sequence). This CDR3 contains 13 residues. Between the trimmed V and J ends, which lost 2 bases and 4 bases, there was a span of 11 bases. The CDR3 reads CAWSRTSATEAFF. For the CDR3, the DNA is TGTGCCTGGAGTCGAACCTCGGCCACTGAAGCTTTCTTT.

The rearrangement uses TRBV7-9 and TRBJ2-3; weak D call: TRBD2 (6 bases). The CDR3 sequence is 15 residues long. Germline loops: CDR1 SEHNR, CDR2 FQNEAQ (reference sequence). V was clipped by 0 bases and J by 4 bases, with 11 bases between them. The CDR3 DNA reads as TGTGCCAGCAGCTTAGCGTCGGGAGCTTCAGATACGCAGTATTTT. Amino acid sequence: CASSLASGASDTQYF.